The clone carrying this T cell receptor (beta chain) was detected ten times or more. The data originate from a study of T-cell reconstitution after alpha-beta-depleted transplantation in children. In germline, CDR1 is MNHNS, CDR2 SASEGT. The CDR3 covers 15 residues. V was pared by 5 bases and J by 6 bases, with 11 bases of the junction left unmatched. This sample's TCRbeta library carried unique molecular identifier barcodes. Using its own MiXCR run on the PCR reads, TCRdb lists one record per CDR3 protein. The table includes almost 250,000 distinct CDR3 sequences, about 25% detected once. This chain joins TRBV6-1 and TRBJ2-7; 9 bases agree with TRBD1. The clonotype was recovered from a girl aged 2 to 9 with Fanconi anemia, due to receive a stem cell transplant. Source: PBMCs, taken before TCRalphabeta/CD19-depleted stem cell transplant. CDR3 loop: CASSRPGQGDSEQYF. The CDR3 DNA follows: TGTGCCAGCAGTAGACCGGGACAGGGAGATTCCGAGCAGTACTTC.